The rows below give T cell receptor beta chains drawn from one sample of a study of blood T cell repertoires in COVID-19. Clones were read by immunoSEQ multiplex PCR, and TCRdb kept only the in-frame ones, dropping some. The repertoire holds roughly 250,000 clones, with approximately 90% as singletons. The sequenced sample was peripheral blood. The receptors were gathered from a man aged 55 to 69 who had recovered from COVID-19. The CDR3 runs from the conserved cysteine through the conserved F or W. A D gene is named only where the DNA matches it firmly. Clone sizes are given selectively: once, few, many, or a class where the clone is expanded.

j_gene,len,d_gene,abundance,v_gene,CDR3nt,CDR3aa
TRBJ2-7,13,TRBD2,-,TRBV11-2,TGTGCCAGCAGCTATGGGCGGGGGTACGAGCAGTACTTC,CASSYGRGYEQYF
TRBJ2-7,14,-,once,TRBV11-2,TGTGCCAGCACCCTATTAGGAGGGGCCAATGAGCAGTACTTC,CASTLLGGANEQYF
TRBJ1-1,15,TRBD1,-,TRBV7-2,TGTGCCAGCAGCCCCAGACAGGGACCGCGGAGTAGGGCTTTCTTT,CASSPRQGPRSRAFF
TRBJ2-3,16,-,-,TRBV6-1,TGTGCCAGCAGTGGTCCGGACAGATATTACACAGATACGCAGTATTTT,CASSGPDRYYTDTQYF
TRBJ1-2,14,-,-,TRBV28,TGTGCCAGCAGCTCAGGGGCCACTAACTATGGCTACACCTTC,CASSSGATNYGYTF
TRBJ1-4,17,-,-,TRBV24-1,TGTGCCACCAGTGATGGGAGCGGGGTCAAGAATAATGAAAAACTGTTTTTT,CATSDGSGVKNNEKLFF
TRBJ2-3,15,TRBD2,-,TRBV9,TGTGCCAGCAGCACCCGACTAGCGGGGGGGGATACGCAGTATTTT,CASSTRLAGGDTQYF
TRBJ2-5,15,-,-,TRBV7-6,TGTGCCAGCAGCTTGGACGAAGGGGGGGCCAAGACCCAGTACTTC,CASSLDEGGAKTQYF
TRBJ1-6,15,-,-,TRBV10-2,TGCGCCAGCAGGAGGGATTTAGGTAATAATTCACCCCTCCACTTT,CASRRDLGNNSPLHF
TRBJ1-6,15,-,-,TRBV7-2,TGTGCCAGCAGCTTAGTAGGCGGCGGGAATTCACCCCTCCACTTT,CASSLVGGGNSPLHF
TRBJ1-6,20,TRBD1,-,TRBV4-2,TGTGCCAGCAGCCAATATCCACCGAATCCCGGGACAGGGTTGAATTCACCCCTCCACTTT,CASSQYPPNPGTGLNSPLHF
TRBJ2-1,14,TRBD1,-,TRBV11-3,TGTGCCAGCAGCCGGGACAGGGGGCTGAATGAGCAGTTCTTC,CASSRDRGLNEQFF
TRBJ2-7,16,-,-,TRBV7-7,TGTGCCAGCAGCTTAACACTGGAGAGGGCGGCCTACGAGCAGTACTTC,CASSLTLERAAYEQYF
TRBJ1-2,12,TRBD1,-,TRBV5-4,TGTGCCAGCGTTGGACAGGGCCCCGGGTACACCTTC,CASVGQGPGYTF
TRBJ1-4,13,-,-,TRBV19,TGTGCCAGTAGGACCGCGGGGGCAGGAAAACTGTTTTTT,CASRTAGAGKLFF
TRBJ2-5,16,TRBD2,-,TRBV9,TGTGCCAGCAGCAGGATAGCGGGGGCCAATCAAGAGACCCAGTACTTC,CASSRIAGANQETQYF
TRBJ1-1,14,-,-,TRBV6-2/TRBV6-3,TGTGCCAGCAGTTACTCTCAGGCACGACCTGAAGCTTTCTTT,CASSYSQARPEAFF
TRBJ2-5,12,TRBD1,-,TRBV12-3/TRBV12-4,TGTGCCACCTCAGGGGGCGGTGAGACCCAGTACTTC,CATSGGGETQYF
TRBJ1-3,13,-,-,TRBV7-9,TGTGCCAGCAGCCTCTCGGGGTCGGACACCATATATTTT,CASSLSGSDTIYF
TRBJ1-3,15,TRBD1,-,TRBV7-9,TGTGCCAGCAGCTTAGGACAGGGTTTTGGAAACACCATATATTTT,CASSLGQGFGNTIYF
TRBJ2-2,16,TRBD1,-,TRBV10-3,TGTGCCATCAGGGCTCCGGGGACAGGGTCATCCGGGGAGCTGTTTTTT,CAIRAPGTGSSGELFF
TRBJ2-3,15,-,-,TRBV5-1,TGCGCCACCCAAGTCAGCGGGTTTAGCACAGATACGCAGTATTTT,CATQVSGFSTDTQYF
TRBJ2-6,15,-,-,TRBV5-6,TGTGCCAGCAGCCCAACGGGTACCGGGGCCAACGTCCTGACTTTC,CASSPTGTGANVLTF
TRBJ1-3,15,-,-,TRBV7-6,TGTGCCAGCAGCTTAAAGGGAGGGACTGGAAACACCATATATTTT,CASSLKGGTGNTIYF
TRBJ1-1,15,TRBD1,-,TRBV10-1,TGCGCCAGCAACCGACCGGGACAGATGAACACTGAAGCTTTCTTT,CASNRPGQMNTEAFF
TRBJ2-3,14,-,-,TRBV6-5,TGTGCCAGCAGCACCCGGGGGAGCACAGATACGCAGTATTTT,CASSTRGSTDTQYF
TRBJ2-3,13,-,-,TRBV20-1,TGCAGTGCTAGTGGCGGGAACACAGATACGCAGTATTTT,CSASGGNTDTQYF
TRBJ2-7,12,-,-,TRBV19,TGTGCCAGTAGTCTCACAGGGACCGAGCAGTACTTC,CASSLTGTEQYF
TRBJ1-4,13,-,-,TRBV10-3,TGTGCCATCAGTCAGACAGGAAATGAAAAACTGTTTTTT,CAISQTGNEKLFF
TRBJ2-2,17,TRBD2,-,TRBV4-2,TGTGCCAGCAGCCAAGGGGGACTAGCAGTGAACACCGGGGAGCTGTTTTTT,CASSQGGLAVNTGELFF
TRBJ2-1,15,-,-,TRBV10-1,TGCGCCAGCAGTGAGTGGCCTCGCTCCTACAATGAGCAGTTCTTC,CASSEWPRSYNEQFF
TRBJ1-2,15,TRBD1,-,TRBV6-5,TGTGCCAGCAGTTCACACCCCGGGACAGGGTATGGCTACACCTTC,CASSSHPGTGYGYTF
TRBJ2-5,14,-,-,TRBV6-5,TGTGCCAGCAGTCCTTCGGGGGTTCAAGAGACCCAGTACTTC,CASSPSGVQETQYF
TRBJ2-2,14,-,-,TRBV19,TGTGCCAGTAGCGCCCTGGGCGCCACCGGGGAGCTGTTTTTT,CASSALGATGELFF
TRBJ1-1,16,-,-,TRBV5-1,TGCGCCAGCAGCTTCACGGGAGGAAGTCGGGACACTGAAGCTTTCTTT,CASSFTGGSRDTEAFF
TRBJ2-5,15,TRBD2,-,TRBV10-2,TGCGCCAGCAGTGTCGCGGGGGTGTACCAAGAGACCCAGTACTTC,CASSVAGVYQETQYF
TRBJ2-3,16,TRBD2,-,TRBV5-5,TGTGCCAGCAGCTTTCTCCGGACTAGCGGCACAGATACGCAGTATTTT,CASSFLRTSGTDTQYF
TRBJ1-4,14,TRBD1,-,TRBV18,TGTGCCAGCCGACCGGGCCCAGGGGGTGAAAAACTGTTTTTT,CASRPGPGGEKLFF
TRBJ1-1,12,-,-,TRBV6-5,TGTGCCAGCAGCCGCCTATACACTGAAGCTTTCTTT,CASSRLYTEAFF
TRBJ1-4,15,-,-,TRBV9,TGTGCCAGCAGCCCATCGGGGGGACGTATTGAAAAACTGTTTTTT,CASSPSGGRIEKLFF